This entry lists 2 T cell receptor beta chains sequenced from one sample in a study of T cell responses to AZD1222 COVID-19 vaccine. The assay was immunoSEQ multiplex PCR, and TCRdb's table has in-frame clones only and misses some. The sample carries some 92,000 clones, about 91% recorded once. The material was peripheral blood, obtained on day 0 of AZD1222 vaccination. These receptors originate from an adult in good health.

The CDR3 DNA is TGTGCCATCAGTGGACAGGGTAGGACTACTAACTATGGCTACACCTTC. Its protein is CAISGQGRTTNYGYTF. The rearrangement links TRBV10-3 to TRBJ1-2; 7 bases align to TRBD1. Looked up from germline, CDR1 is ENHRY and CDR2 is SYGVKD. This CDR3 region has 16 residues. Trimming removed 4 bases from V and 0 bases from J; junction bases left unmatched: 8.

The chain combines TRBV6-5 with TRBJ1-2; the D is unclear. V was clipped by 4 bases and J by 8 bases, with 17 bases between them. The germline CDR1 and CDR2 sequences are MNHEY and SVGAGI. This CDR3 is built from 14 residues. CDR3 sequence: CASSSPLVPGGYTF. The CDR3 coding sequence is TGTGCCAGCAGTTCACCACTCGTCCCGGGCGGCTACACCTTC.